A single sample gave rise to the 26 T cell receptor beta chains below, sequenced in a study of T-cell reconstitution after alpha-beta-depleted transplantation in children. Unique molecular identifiers were incorporated during preparation of the TCRbeta library. Via MiXCR, TCRdb re-called the PCR reads, giving one row per CDR3 protein. The sample includes about 610,000 distinct CDR3 sequences, roughly a tenth of them seen just once. Specimen: PBMCs from the stem cell graft donor, collected from the stem cell graft. The receptor set was obtained from a human donor who donated a stem cell graft to a child with acute myeloid leukemia.

This clonotype has only a few counts. The chain links TRBV3-1 to TRBJ2-1; TRBD2 agrees at 10 bases. The CDR3 length is 13 residues. Trimming at V came to 1 base and at J to 14 bases, leaving 5 bases not matched to a gene. Germline-derived CDR1 and CDR2 are LGHDT and YNNKEL (reference sequence). The DNA of the CDR3 is TGTGCCAGCAGCCAAGGGCTAGCGGGAGTTGAGTTCTTC. This encodes CASSQGLAGVEFF.

This clonotype appeared a few times. This chain joins TRBV20-1 and TRBJ1-4; 8 bases align to TRBD1. Unmatched junction bases numbered 8, after V lost 0 bases and J lost 8 bases. Germline values: CDR1 DFQATT, CDR2 SNEGSKA (reference sequence). This CDR3 has 15 amino acids. In nucleotides, the CDR3 is TGCAGTGCTAGAGACCGGACAGGGCTAGGGGAAAAACTGTTTTTT. This sequence encodes CSARDRTGLGEKLFF.

Ten or more counts support this clonotype. The genes are TRBV7-2 and TRBJ2-2; TRBD2 agrees at 8 bases. Germline CDR1 and CDR2: SGHTA and FQGNSA. The junction had 9 bases not matched to a gene; V was cut back by 0 bases and J by 3 bases. The length of the CDR3 is 18 residues. The DNA for the CDR3 is TGTGCCAGCAGCTTAGCCAGGACTAGCCCCAGAGACACCGGGGAGCTGTTTTTT. Its translation is CASSLARTSPRDTGELFF. Together with reference TRBV7-2 and TRBJ2-2, the CDR3 gives the full variable domain: GAGVSQSPSNKVTEKGKDVELRCDPISGHTALYWYRQSLGQGLEFLIYFQGNSAPDKSGLPSDRFSAERTGGSVSTLTIQRTQQEDSAVYLCASSLARTSPRDTGELFFGEGSRLTVL.

This clonotype has at least ten counts. The chain links TRBV12-3 or TRBV12-4 to TRBJ1-2; no clear D. This CDR3 has 11 residues. The V gene lost 6 bases and the J gene lost 2 bases, with 4 bases spanning the gap. The CDR3 sequence is CASRSNYGYTF. DNA for the CDR3: TGTGCCAGCAGGTCAAACTATGGCTACACCTTC.

This clonotype appeared once. Germline is not matched at one junction end, which may reflect a read error. CDR3 in DNA: TGTGCCAGCAATGAAGGGACAGGGAGTTACGAGCAGTACTTC. Protein: CASNEGTGSYEQYF. V is TRBV2 and J is TRBJ2-7, with TRBD1 identical over 9 bases. The CDR3 sequence is 14 residues long. The germline V gene encodes CDR1 SNHLY and CDR2 FYNNEI. The variable domain in full, with the rest retrieved from reference TRBV2 and TRBJ2-7, is EPEVTQTPSHQVTQMGQEVILRCVPISNHLYFYWYRQILGQKVEFLVSFYNNEISEKSEIFDDQFSVERPDGSNFTLKIRSTKLEDSAMYFCASNEGTGSYEQYFGPGTRLTVT.

The chain carries TRBV7-2 and TRBJ2-7, with D unclear. Germline CDR1 is SGHTA and CDR2 is FQGNSA. The V end lost 2 bases, the J end lost 0 bases, and 11 bases lay between the germline ends. The CDR3 is 15 amino acids. This CDR3 reads CASSLLVLSSYEQYF. CDR3 bases: TGTGCCAGCAGCTTATTGGTTCTCAGCTCCTACGAGCAGTACTTC. The full variable domain, its missing parts supplied by reference TRBV7-2 and TRBJ2-7, is GAGVSQSPSNKVTEKGKDVELRCDPISGHTALYWYRQSLGQGLEFLIYFQGNSAPDKSGLPSDRFSAERTGGSVSTLTIQRTQQEDSAVYLCASSLLVLSSYEQYFGPGTRLTVT.

Details on this clonotype: One end of the junction is discordant with germline, which a read error may explain. The rearrangement uses TRBV20-1 and TRBJ2-1; 7 bases line up with TRBD2. There are 16 residues in the CDR3. Looked up from germline, CDR1 is DFQATT and CDR2 is SNEGSKA (reference sequence). In DNA, the CDR3 is TGCTGTGCTAGAGATCTCGGCGGGAGCTCCTACAATGAGCAGTTCTTC. This encodes CCARDLGGSSYNEQFF.

The V and J genes are TRBV6-1 and TRBJ2-3; 9 bases line up with TRBD2. This CDR3 contains 14 residues. CDR1 is MNHNS, CDR2 SASEGT, per germline. V lost 10 bases to trimming and J lost 1 base; unmatched junction nucleotides: 6. CDR3: CAMAGGWGTDTQYF. CDR3 bases: TGTGCCATGGCGGGAGGGTGGGGCACAGATACGCAGTATTTT.

This clonotype was detected only a few times. This sequence joins TRBV24-1 and TRBJ2-3; tentative D call: TRBD1 (6 bases). The CDR3 contains 16 residues. V lost 3 bases to trimming and J lost 0 bases, with 12 bases between them. The germline V gene has CDR1 KGHDR and CDR2 SFDVKD. In DNA, the CDR3 is TGTGCCACCAGTGATCCCGGGACACTAAGCACAGATACGCAGTATTTT. Residues: CATSDPGTLSTDTQYF.

The sample holds a few counts of this clonotype. The chain uses TRBV18 and TRBJ2-7; a possible D gene is TRBD1 (5 bases). This CDR3 spans 15 amino acids. Looked up from germline, CDR1 is KGHSH and CDR2 is LQKENI. V lost 4 bases and J lost 0, with 13 bases in between. In DNA, the CDR3 is TGTGCCAGCTCACGGTTAAGACAGCTCTCCTACGAGCAGTACTTC. This encodes CASSRLRQLSYEQYF.

The table lists this clonotype with a few counts. The rearrangement links TRBV5-1 to TRBJ2-3, with 10 bases identical to TRBD1. The junction had 6 bases not matched to a gene; V was cut back by 3 bases and J by 2 bases. Germline assignment: CDR1 SGHRS and CDR2 YFSETQ. The CDR3 is 16 amino acids. CDR3 amino acids: CASSSPGQGTTDTQYF. The CDR3 coding sequence is TGCGCCAGCAGCTCCCCGGGACAGGGGACCACAGATACGCAGTATTTT.

This clonotype came up a few times. V gene TRBV7-2 combines with J gene TRBJ1-1, with D uncertain. V lost 4 bases, J lost 1 base, and 13 bases lay in between. CDR1 and CDR2 (germline): SGHTA, FQGNSA. The CDR3 totals 15 residues. CDR3 region: CASSSIPLGNTEAFF. CDR3 DNA: TGTGCCAGCAGCTCGATACCCTTAGGGAACACTGAAGCTTTCTTT.

This clonotype appeared a few times. This chain joins TRBV2 and TRBJ2-7; 7 bases fit TRBD2. The CDR3 sequence is 12 residues long. V gave up 9 bases and J gave up 2 bases; unmatched junction bases: 4. Germline-derived CDR1 and CDR2 are SNHLY and FYNNEI. Written as DNA, the CDR3 is TGTGCCAGTATGGCGGGAGCCTACGAGCAGTACTTC. Residues: CASMAGAYEQYF. Full variable domain (outside the CDR3, taken from reference TRBV2 and TRBJ2-7): EPEVTQTPSHQVTQMGQEVILRCVPISNHLYFYWYRQILGQKVEFLVSFYNNEISEKSEIFDDQFSVERPDGSNFTLKIRSTKLEDSAMYFCASMAGAYEQYFGPGTRLTVT.

The chain couples TRBV19 to TRBJ1-1; 7 nucleotides line up with TRBD1. Germline CDR1 reads LNHDA; CDR2 reads SQIVND (reference sequence). CDR3 length equals 15 residues. V lost 4 bases and J lost 5; bases outside the gene matches: 10. Written as DNA, the CDR3 is TGTGCCAGTAGTACGGAGGGGGCAGTGAGGACTGAAGCTTTCTTT. This encodes CASSTEGAVRTEAFF. The whole variable domain, remainder taken from reference TRBV19 and TRBJ1-1, is DGGITQSPKYLFRKEGQNVTLSCEQNLNHDAMYWYRQDPGQGLRLIYYSQIVNDFQKGDIAEGYSVSREKKESFPLTVTSAQKNPTAFYLCASSTEGAVRTEAFFGQGTRLTVV.

A few counts support this clonotype. J is TRBJ2-5 and V is TRBV29-1, with 7 bases lining up with TRBD1. Per germline, CDR1 SQVTM and CDR2 ANQGSEA. The length of the CDR3 is 12 residues. The V and J ends lost 4 bases and 5 bases, in that order; junction bases with no gene match: 4. The CDR3 nucleotides read TGCAGCGTTGGAGGGACAGCGGAGACCCAGTACTTC. Translated: CSVGGTAETQYF.

This clonotype was found a few times. The V gene is TRBV14, the J gene TRBJ2-5, with TRBD1 matching over 8 bases. V lost 4 bases and J lost 7; bases outside the gene matches: 11. Germline-derived CDR1 and CDR2 are SGHDN and FVKESK. The CDR3 loop spans 15 amino acids. The CDR3 DNA is TGTGCCAGCAGCCTGAGACAGGGGCAGACGGGGACCCAGTACTTC. Its protein product is CASSLRQGQTGTQYF.

This clonotype was detected ten times or more. The V call is TRBV29-1, the J call TRBJ2-3, with D perhaps assigned TRBD1 or TRBD2 (5 bases each). This CDR3 spans 14 amino acids. V lost 5 bases to trimming and J lost 0 bases, with 12 bases between them. Germline CDR1 SQVTM, CDR2 ANQGSEA. The CDR3 region has the DNA TGCAGCGTTAGGGGCCCGGGGAGCACAGATACGCAGTATTTT. Translated, it gives CSVRGPGSTDTQYF.

This clonotype was recorded at least ten times. J is TRBJ1-3 and V is TRBV5-1; 7 nucleotides match TRBD1. CDR3 length equals 16 residues. The junction had 9 bases not matched to a gene; V was cut back by 4 bases and J by 2 bases. Germline lookup yields CDR1 SGHRS and CDR2 YFSETQ. The CDR3 DNA is TGCGCCAGCAGCCTTACTTGGACAGGTACTGGAAACACCATATATTTT. Its protein product is CASSLTWTGTGNTIYF.

This chain connects TRBV20-1 to TRBJ2-7; TRBD1 aligns across 7 bases. This CDR3 spans 15 amino acids. V trimming: 6 bases; J trimming: 5 bases; junction bases outside the gene matches: 16. Germline-derived CDR1 and CDR2 are DFQATT and SNEGSKA (reference sequence). The CDR3 DNA sequence: TGCAGTGCGTTGACCCTGGGACAGAGAGGGGACGAGCAGTACTTC. It encodes CSALTLGQRGDEQYF.

The chain carries TRBV12-3 or TRBV12-4 and TRBJ2-7, with 10 nucleotides matching TRBD2. This CDR3 region has 15 residues. With V trimmed by 5 bases and J by 4 bases, 8 bases remained unmatched. CDR3 loop: CASSPLAGAQYEQYF. In DNA, the CDR3 is TGTGCCAGCAGTCCCCTAGCGGGAGCCCAGTACGAGCAGTACTTC.

This clonotype has more than one count but fewer than ten. The V call is TRBV29-1, the J call TRBJ2-2; D is unresolved. V lost 7 bases, J lost 2 bases, and 8 bases lay in between. Germline-derived CDR1 and CDR2 are SQVTM and ANQGSEA. The CDR3 extends over 12 amino acids. CDR3 loop: CSARLNTGELFF. The CDR3 region has the DNA TGCAGCGCCCGATTAAACACCGGGGAGCTGTTTTTT.

This sequence joins TRBV14 and TRBJ2-2, with D uncertain. Germline V gene sequence: CDR1 SGHDN, CDR2 FVKESK. Between the trimmed V and J ends, which lost 5 bases and 4 bases, there was a span of 11 bases. The CDR3 extends over 14 amino acids. CDR3 DNA: TGTGCCAGCAGCAACGAATGGGGCACCGGGGAGCTGTTTTTT. It is translated as CASSNEWGTGELFF.

This clonotype was observed at least ten times. The V gene is TRBV11-2, the J gene TRBJ2-1; no reliable D call. The V gene lost 5 bases and the J gene lost 4 bases, with 6 bases spanning the gap. This CDR3 comprises 12 residues. Germline CDR1 reads SGHAT; CDR2 reads FQNNGV. DNA of the CDR3: TGTGCCAGCAGCCAACCTTACAATGAGCAGTTCTTC. Protein product: CASSQPYNEQFF.

This clonotype turned up a few times. The rearrangement links TRBV5-1 to TRBJ2-5; the D gene is possibly TRBD1 (6 bases). V was shortened by 4 bases and J by 4 bases, with 17 bases between the two germline ends. CDR1 is SGHRS, CDR2 YFSETQ, per germline. The CDR3 extends over 15 amino acids. In DNA, the CDR3 is TGCGCCAGCAGCGCGCAGGGGTCGGTGGGAGAGACCCAGTACTTC. Amino acids: CASSAQGSVGETQYF.

This clonotype showed up just a few times. The chain employs TRBV27 and TRBJ2-1, with D perhaps TRBD2 (8 bases). Trimming shortened V by 3 bases and J by 6 bases, and 27 bases separated the two germline ends. Germline CDR1 is MNHEY and CDR2 is SMNVEV (reference sequence). This CDR3 is 19 amino acids long. CDR3 nucleotides: TGTGCCAGCAGTTTCAGGGGGTCAAGAGCGGGAGAGAGGAGCAATGAGCAGTTCTTC. This sequence encodes CASSFRGSRAGERSNEQFF.

This chain joins TRBV30 and TRBJ1-2; no definite D call. Trimming took off 0 bases at V and 5 bases at J, with 13 bases between the two ends. Per the germline V gene, CDR1 is GTSNPN and CDR2 is SVGIG (reference sequence). The CDR3 length is 14 residues. This CDR3 reads CAWSVRTRAYGYTF. The CDR3 DNA sequence: TGTGCCTGGAGTGTACGGACCCGGGCTTATGGCTACACCTTC. Full variable domain (rest looked up from reference TRBV30 and TRBJ1-2): SQTIHQWPATLVQPVGSPLSLECTVEGTSNPNLYWYRQAAGRGLQLLFYSVGIGQISSEVPQNLSASRPQDRQFILSSKKLLLSDSGFYLCAWSVRTRAYGYTFGSGTRLTVV.